This paragraph reports one T cell receptor beta chain. This specimen belongs to a study of beta chain features in type 1 diabetes. CDR1 is SGHTA, CDR2 FQGTGA, per germline. Trimming removed 5 bases from V and 3 bases from J; junction bases left unmatched: 10. The CDR3 is 15 amino acids. Expressed TCRB transcripts were sequenced after all isolated RNA was converted to cDNA. Clones were read by immunoSEQ multiplex PCR, and TCRdb kept only the in-frame ones, dropping some. The sample lists 400,000 to 550,000 clones; about an eighth were seen once. The sample consisted of naive CD4+ T cells from blood. The chain employs TRBV7-3 and TRBJ2-7; 7 bases are a match to TRBD2. The clonotype originates from a woman aged 18 to 35 in good health. The CDR3 reads CASSPSRETRYEQYF. DNA of the CDR3: TGTGCCAGCAGCCCGTCGCGGGAGACCCGCTACGAGCAGTACTTC.